The present entry profiles one TCR beta chain with its context. Breast cancer patients provided tissue from their axillary draining lymph nodes. This specimen belongs to a study of breast tumors, draining lymph nodes, adjacent tissues. V lost 6 bases to trimming and J lost 7 bases; unmatched junction nucleotides: 24. This CDR3 has 20 amino acids. Looked up from germline, CDR1 is SNHLY and CDR2 is FYNNEI. TCRdb re-derived calls from the multiplex PCR reads in MiXCR, one entry per CDR3 protein. The sample yields 120,000 to 150,000 distinct CDR3 sequences, approximately 32% seen once. The chain combines TRBV2 with TRBJ2-1; 10 bases align to TRBD2. The sequenced sample was axillary lymph node tissue. This clonotype was obtained from a female donor with breast cancer. Some clones in this sample may be carry-over from other donors' samples. CDR3 protein: CASSERSRSGPSGSLNEQFF. The CDR3 DNA reads as TGTGCCAGCAGCGAAAGGTCTCGTTCGGGACCTAGCGGGAGTTTGAATGAGCAGTTCTTC.